This T cell receptor beta chain was sequenced during a study of blood T cell repertoires in COVID-19. The data were produced by immunoSEQ multiplex PCR, yet TCRdb's version contains in-frame clones alone and is incomplete. The table shows around 200,000 clones, with about 83% occurring only once. V lost 6 bases to trimming and J lost 4 bases; unmatched junction nucleotides: 8. The length of the CDR3 is 14 residues. CDR1 and CDR2 from the germline V gene are SGHTA and FQGNSA. This sequence originates from a woman in her 30s with COVID-19, enrolled during active disease. V and J are TRBV7-2 and TRBJ2-5, with TRBD1 matching 7 bases. Sequenced input: peripheral blood. The CDR3, as DNA: TGTGCCAGCAGTGACTTGACAGGGCCAGAGACCCAGTACTTC. Protein sequence: CASSDLTGPETQYF.